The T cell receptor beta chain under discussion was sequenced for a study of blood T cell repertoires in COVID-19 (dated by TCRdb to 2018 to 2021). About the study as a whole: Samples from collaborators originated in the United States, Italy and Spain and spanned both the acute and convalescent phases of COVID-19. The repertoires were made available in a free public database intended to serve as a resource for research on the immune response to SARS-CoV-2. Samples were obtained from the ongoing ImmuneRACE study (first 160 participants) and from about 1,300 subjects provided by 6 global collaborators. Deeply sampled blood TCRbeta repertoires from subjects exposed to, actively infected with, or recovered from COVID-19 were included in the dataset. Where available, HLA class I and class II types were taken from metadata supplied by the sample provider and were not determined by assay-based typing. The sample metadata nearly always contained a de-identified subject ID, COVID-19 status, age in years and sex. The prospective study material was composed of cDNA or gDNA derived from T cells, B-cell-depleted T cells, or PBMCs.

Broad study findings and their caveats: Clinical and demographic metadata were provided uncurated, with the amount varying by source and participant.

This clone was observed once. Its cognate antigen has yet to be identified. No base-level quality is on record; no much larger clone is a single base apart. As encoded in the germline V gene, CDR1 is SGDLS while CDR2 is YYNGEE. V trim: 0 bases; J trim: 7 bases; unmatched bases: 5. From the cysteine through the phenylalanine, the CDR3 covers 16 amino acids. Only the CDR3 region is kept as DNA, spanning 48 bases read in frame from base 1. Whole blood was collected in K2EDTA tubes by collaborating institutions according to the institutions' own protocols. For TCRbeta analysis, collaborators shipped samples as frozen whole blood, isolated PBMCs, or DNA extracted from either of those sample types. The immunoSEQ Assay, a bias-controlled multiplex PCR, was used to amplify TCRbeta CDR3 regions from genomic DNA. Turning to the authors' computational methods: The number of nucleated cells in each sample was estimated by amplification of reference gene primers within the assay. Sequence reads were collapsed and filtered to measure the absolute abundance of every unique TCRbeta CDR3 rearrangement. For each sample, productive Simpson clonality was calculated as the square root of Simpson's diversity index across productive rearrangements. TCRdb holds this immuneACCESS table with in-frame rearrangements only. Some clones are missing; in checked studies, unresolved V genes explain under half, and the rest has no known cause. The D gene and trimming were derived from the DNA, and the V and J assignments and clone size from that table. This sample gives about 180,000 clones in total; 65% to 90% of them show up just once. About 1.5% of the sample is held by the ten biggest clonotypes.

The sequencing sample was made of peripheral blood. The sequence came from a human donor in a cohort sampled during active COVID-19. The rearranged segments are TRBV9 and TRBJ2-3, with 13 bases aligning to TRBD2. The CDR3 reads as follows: CASSVATGTSGNTQYF. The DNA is TGTGCCAGCAGCGTAGCAACCGGGACTAGCGGGAATACGCAGTATTTT.